Each of the 18 T cell receptor beta chains below was sequenced from the same sample in a study of beta chain features in type 1 diabetes. Study-level findings and limits: In all four CD4+ subsets, TCRB CDR3 length was significantly, moderately reduced in type 1 diabetes.

As every portion of the isolated RNA was reverse transcribed, the sequencing read expressed TCRB transcripts. Repertoires were generated with immunoSEQ multiplex PCR, while TCRdb's copy carries only in-frame clones and drops some. The sample lists more than 250,000 clones, about 15% occurring once. Their antigens are not known. Sequencing was performed on naive CD4+ T cells from blood. The receptors derive from a man aged 18 to 29 with type 1 diabetes.

The sample holds a few counts of this clone. CDR3 amino acids: CASSLGLAGTDTQYF. CDR3 in DNA: TGTGCCAGCAGCCTGGGACTAGCGGGCACAGATACGCAGTATTTT. The chain links TRBV7-9 to TRBJ2-3, with TRBD2 identical over 11 bases. CDR1 is SEHNR, CDR2 FQNEAQ, per germline (reference sequence). The CDR3 covers 15 residues. The junction had 2 bases not matched to a gene; V was cut back by 5 bases and J by 1 base.

The genes are TRBV10-1 and TRBJ2-7; perhaps TRBD1 as D (6 bases). This CDR3 is built from 13 residues. Trimming removed 3 bases at V and 5 bases at J, with 11 bases between. CDR1 and CDR2 from the germline V gene are WNHNN and SYGVQD (reference sequence). For the CDR3, the DNA is TGCGCCAGCAGTGACAGGGGCTTCGACGAGCAGTACTTC. This gives the protein CASSDRGFDEQYF.

The rearrangement uses TRBV19 and TRBJ1-5, with D unresolved. Germline V CDR1 and CDR2: LNHDA, SQIVND (reference sequence). Trimming cost V 3 bases and J 3 bases, with 9 bases left between them. The CDR3 is 14 residues long. The CDR3 nucleotides are TGTGCCAGTAGTATCCCAGCGTTCAATCAGCCCCAGCATTTT. This encodes CASSIPAFNQPQHF.

This clone was seen a few times. The rearrangement joins TRBV9 to TRBJ2-2; 10 bases agree with TRBD1. The ends lost 5 bases at V and 7 bases at J; junction bases unmatched: 8. This CDR3 comprises 15 residues. In germline, CDR1 is SGDLS, CDR2 YYNGEE. CDR3 in amino acids: CASRGGQGGIGELFF. As DNA, the CDR3 is TGTGCCAGCAGGGGAGGACAGGGGGGTATCGGGGAGCTGTTTTTT.

The table lists this clone with a few counts. This chain connects TRBV5-1 to TRBJ1-6; D not certain. The CDR3 loop spans 16 amino acids. Germline assignment: CDR1 SGHRS and CDR2 YFSETQ. Trimming took 2 bases from V and 6 from J, leaving 15 bases between them. The CDR3 DNA is TGCGCCAGCAGCTTCAAAGACGGAAGGAGTAATTCACCCCTCCACTTT. It specifies CASSFKDGRSNSPLHF.

This rearrangement joins TRBV10-3 to TRBJ2-2, with a weak D call TRBD1 (6 bases). Per the germline V gene, CDR1 is ENHRY and CDR2 is SYGVKD. CDR3 length: 14 amino acids. The V gene lost 7 bases and the J gene lost 2 bases, with 11 bases spanning the gap. In DNA, the CDR3 is TGTGCCATCACGACAGGTCCCAACACCGGGGAGCTGTTTTTT. Translation gives CAITTGPNTGELFF.

This rearrangement joins TRBV2 to TRBJ2-2, with D possibly TRBD2 on 6 matching bases. V was clipped by 3 bases and J by 5 bases, with 10 bases between them. The CDR3 totals 14 residues. The germline V gene encodes CDR1 SNHLY and CDR2 FYNNEI. CDR3 amino acids: CASSDRRGTGELFF. Written as DNA, the CDR3 is TGTGCCAGCAGTGATCGGAGGGGAACCGGGGAGCTGTTTTTT.

V is TRBV18 and J is TRBJ2-3; 7 bases agree with TRBD1. Germline V gene lookup returns CDR1 KGHSH and CDR2 LQKENI. The CDR3 runs 16 residues. The V gene end was trimmed by 1 base and the J gene end by 2 bases; junction bases not matched to a gene: 6. This chain's CDR3 is CASSPQGAGTTDTQYF. CDR3 DNA: TGTGCCAGCTCACCACAGGGGGCCGGGACCACAGATACGCAGTATTTT.

The chain carries TRBV30 and TRBJ2-2; D perhaps matches TRBD2 (7 bases). The germline V gene has CDR1 GTSNPN and CDR2 SVGIG (reference sequence). This CDR3 spans 13 amino acids. Between the trimmed V and J ends, which lost 8 bases and 1 base, there was a span of 11 bases. The CDR3 loop is CASGTLNTGELFF. In DNA form, the CDR3 reads TGTGCCAGCGGGACACTGAACACCGGGGAGCTGTTTTTT.

This clone showed up just a few times. The chain couples TRBV6-5 to TRBJ1-2; no definite D call. Trimming cost V 3 bases and J 0 bases, with 14 bases left between them. The V gene's germline CDR1 is MNHEY and CDR2 SVGAGI. The CDR3 loop spans 16 amino acids. This CDR3 is CASSYRREVTNYGYTF. The CDR3 nucleotides read TGTGCCAGCAGTTATAGGAGGGAGGTGACTAACTATGGCTACACCTTC.

The gene calls are TRBV5-1 and TRBJ2-1; tentative D call: TRBD1 (6 bases). CDR3 length: 17 residues. CDR1 SGHRS and CDR2 YFSETQ come from the germline V gene. V was cut by 0 bases and J by 10 bases, with 23 bases left in between. As DNA, the CDR3 is TGCGCCAGCAGCTTGGTCGTGACAGGACCACACGTTGGGGAGCAGTTCTTC. Its protein product is CASSLVVTGPHVGEQFF.

The rearrangement links TRBV18 to TRBJ2-1; TRBD1 matches at 7 bases. V lost 1 base to trimming and J lost 14 bases; unmatched junction nucleotides: 5. The CDR3 totals 12 residues. Germline assignment: CDR1 KGHSH and CDR2 LQKENI. The CDR3 region has the DNA TGTGCCAGCTCACCACGGACAGGCGAGGAGTTCTTC. This codes for CASSPRTGEEFF.

The chain uses TRBV18 and TRBJ2-7, with TRBD1 as a possible D gene (7 bases). The CDR3 covers 14 residues. Germline-derived CDR1 and CDR2 are KGHSH and LQKENI. V lost 2 bases and J lost 3, with 11 bases in between. CDR3 loop: CASSPAGQRYEQYF. Here the CDR3 DNA reads TGTGCCAGCTCACCAGCGGGACAGCGCTACGAGCAGTACTTC.

This chain uses TRBV5-5 with TRBJ2-5, with 9 bases lining up with TRBD2. Germline CDR1 is SGHKS and CDR2 is YYEKEE (reference sequence). V was clipped by 7 bases and J by 5 bases; unmatched bases: 6. The CDR3 is 13 amino acids. In nucleotides, the CDR3 is TGTGCCAGCGCGCGGGGGGGCCAGGAGACCCAGTACTTC. Protein product: CASARGGQETQYF.

This clone was detected only a few times. The chain recombines TRBV10-2 with TRBJ2-7; 9 positions agree with TRBD2. Germline V lookup: CDR1 WSHSY, CDR2 SAAADI. After removal of 3 bases from V and 0 bases from J, the junction contained 6 bases not matched to a gene. The CDR3 length is 16 residues. CDR3 in amino acids: CASSDIAGAISYEQYF. CDR3 nucleotide sequence: TGCGCCAGCAGTGACATAGCGGGGGCGATCTCCTACGAGCAGTACTTC.

This clone has at least ten counts. The chain is built from TRBV14 and TRBJ2-1; TRBD1 might be the D (6 bases). V gave up 1 base and J gave up 13 bases, with 11 bases separating them. Per the germline V gene, CDR1 is SGHDN and CDR2 is FVKESK. The CDR3 has 12 amino acids. Written as DNA, the CDR3 is TGTGCCAGCAGCCAAGCCGGGACACTCCAGTTCTTC. Its translation is CASSQAGTLQFF.

This chain uses TRBV29-1 with TRBJ2-5; 8 nucleotides agree with TRBD1. CDR1 is SQVTM and CDR2 is ANQGSEA in the germline V gene. This CDR3 is built from 14 residues. Germline trimming cut 6 bases from V and 4 bases from J; bases unmatched to any gene: 10. The CDR3 here is CSVDRTGLGETQYF. CDR3 coding DNA: TGCAGCGTAGACCGGACAGGGTTGGGAGAGACCCAGTACTTC.

The chain is built from TRBV5-6 and TRBJ2-5; no clear D gene. The length of the CDR3 is 15 residues. Germline loops: CDR1 SGHDT, CDR2 YYEEEE. V lost 6 bases to trimming and J lost 2 bases, with 17 bases between them. CDR3 sequence reads: CASINLGDLQETQYF. The CDR3 DNA is TGTGCCAGCATCAATTTAGGAGACTTACAAGAGACCCAGTACTTC.